The source of this TCR beta chain is a study of shared clonotypes between healthy human individuals. Study-level results: In a few donors, about 5% of naive CD4 clonotypes appeared in common.

Per sorted-subset replicate PCR, input was 200 to 250 ng DNA, representing tens of thousands of T cell genomes. The table came from immunoSEQ multiplex PCR; TCRdb's copy has only in-frame clones and leaves some out. The table includes 2 million or so clones, about 95% detected once. Of note for this clone: Its antigen is unknown.

CD45RO-negative CD8 cells positively selected for CCR7 made up the naive population, which excluded terminally differentiated effector memory CD45RA+ cells. The sequenced sample consisted of naive CD8+ T cells sorted from blood. The clonotype comes from a man in his late teens or twenties in good health.

For the CDR3, the DNA is TGTGCCAGCAGCAACAGATCGACTACCACCTACGAGCAGTACTTC. This encodes CASSNRSTTTYEQYF. This sequence joins TRBV7-6 and TRBJ2-7; D may be TRBD2 (5 bases). The CDR3 sequence is 15 residues long. Germline assignment: CDR1 SGHVS and CDR2 FNYEAQ. V lost 5 bases to trimming and J lost 2 bases, with 16 bases between them.